This TCR beta chain was captured by sequencing in a study of tumor-infiltrating lymphocytes in primary liver carcinoma. The template, roughly 510 ng total RNA, yielded TCR beta cDNA made with a constant-region primer. Sequencing libraries for TCR beta derived from three nested multiplex PCR rounds that used slightly modified ARM-PCR. It was with TRBV1-TRBV30 forward primers and a C-beta reverse primer that the first two PCR rounds were run, at approximately 9 cycles each. TCRdb fed the multiplex PCR reads into MiXCR, producing one record per CDR3 protein. The repertoire holds 250,000 to 350,000 distinct CDR3 sequences, with 45% to 70% as singletons. Blood RNA originated from unsorted whole blood, with germline DNA additionally extracted. V was clipped by 3 bases and J by 13 bases, with 15 bases between them. The CDR3 consists of 12 residues. This clonotype was seen repeatedly, ten times or more.

The chain uses TRBV12-3 or TRBV12-4 and TRBJ1-2; no firm D call. This receptor was identified in a woman aged 25 to 45 with primary liver carcinoma and hepatitis B virus infection. Sequenced input: peripheral blood. Here the CDR3 reads CASSLWRHSVTF. CDR3 coding DNA: TGTGCCAGCAGTTTGTGGCGGCACTCCGTCACCTTC.